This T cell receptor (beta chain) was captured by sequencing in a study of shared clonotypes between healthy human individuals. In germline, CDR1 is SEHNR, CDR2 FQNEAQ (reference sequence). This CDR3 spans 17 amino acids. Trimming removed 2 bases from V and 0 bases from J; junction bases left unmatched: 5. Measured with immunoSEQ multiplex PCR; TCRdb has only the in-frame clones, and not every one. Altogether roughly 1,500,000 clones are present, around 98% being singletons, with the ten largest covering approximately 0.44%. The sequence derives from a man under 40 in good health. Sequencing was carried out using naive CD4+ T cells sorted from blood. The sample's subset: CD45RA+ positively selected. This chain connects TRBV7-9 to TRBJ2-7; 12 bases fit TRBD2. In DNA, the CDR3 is TGTGCCAGCAGCTTAAGACTAGCGGGAGACGACTCCTACGAGCAGTACTTC. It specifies CASSLRLAGDDSYEQYF.